This entry describes one T cell receptor (beta chain). The data were obtained in a study of blood T cell repertoires in COVID-19. Study as a whole: Samples representing acute and convalescent COVID-19 were sourced from the United States, Italy and Spain.

Germline CDR1 and CDR2: LNHDA and SQIVND (reference sequence). Losses at the gene ends were 0 bases for V and 7 bases for J; bases not matched to a gene: 3. The CDR3 contains 14 residues. In the original workflow: Estimated nucleated cell counts came from reference gene primer amplification. Using immunoSEQ multiplex PCR, the repertoire was profiled, and TCRdb retains in-frame clones only, with some absent. The V and J calls and clone size were taken over from that table, and D and trimming were inferred from the DNA. The sample contains fewer than 90,000 clones, about 87% of which appear only once. The source of this sequence is a man aged 55-75 years with acute or convalescent COVID-19. Material: peripheral blood. V gene TRBV19 combines with J gene TRBJ2-1, with 7 bases matching TRBD2. The CDR3 reads CASSIERGGNEQFF. The CDR3 bases are TGTGCCAGTAGTATAGAGAGGGGAGGGAATGAGCAGTTCTTC.